The sequence of this TCR beta chain was determined in a study of control samples from healthy donors and cancer patients. The CDR3 spans 15 residues. Germline CDR1 reads KGHSH; CDR2 reads LQKENI. The ends were cut back, 1 base at V and 2 bases at J, with 9 bases in the middle. Profiling relied on immunoSEQ multiplex PCR, and the TCRdb table lists in-frame clones only, not all of them. The table records some 130,000 clones, just under 95% of them present only once. Sequencing was carried out using blood. The clonotype was recovered from a man between 25 and 39 years old in good health. This chain links TRBV18 with TRBJ1-5; no clear D gene. DNA of the CDR3: TGTGCCAGCTCACCACAGGGTATGGGCAATCAGCCCCAGCATTTT. Protein: CASSPQGMGNQPQHF.